This TCR beta chain was sequenced during a study of T cells after yellow fever vaccination. Study-level findings and limits: The appearance of a small share of clonotypes in both CD4 and CD8 compartments was observed. Abundant clonotypes from the bulk population could get into FACS-sorted repertoires as contaminants.

Turning to this clonotype: Its cognate antigen is unknown.

MiXCR, applied by TCRdb to the 5' RACE reads, yields one record per CDR3 protein. The table shows 450,000 to 550,000 distinct CDR3 sequences, with 21% occurring only once. Trimming removed 4 bases from V and 1 base from J, with 14 bases in between. CDR3 length equals 16 residues. CDR1 is SEHNR and CDR2 is FQNEAQ in the germline V gene (reference sequence). The chain joins TRBV7-9 to TRBJ2-4; tentatively, D is TRBD1 or TRBD2 (6 bases each). Specimen: PBMCs, collected approximately 22 days after the first yellow fever vaccination. This sequence was found in a man between 18 and 29 years old who received the YFV17D yellow fever vaccine. The CDR3 DNA reads as TGTGCCAGCAGCTCGGTGGTCGGGGGCGCCAAAAACATTCAGTACTTC. It translates to CASSSVVGGAKNIQYF.